This TCR beta chain is from a study of shared clonotypes between healthy human individuals. Sequencing used immunoSEQ multiplex PCR; TCRdb keeps in-frame clones, though not all of them. The sample lists millions of clones, roughly 95% occurring once. Naive-designated CD8 cells lacked CD45RO, were positively enriched for CCR7, and omitted terminally differentiated effector memory CD45RA+ cells. Study donors comprised healthy, HIV-negative adults devoid of recent acute infection or vaccination. The length of the CDR3 is 14 residues. CDR1 is MNHEY, CDR2 SVGAGI, per germline. Regarding the study as a whole: Non-shared clonotypes had lower generation probabilities than clonotypes shared by all four sorted-subset donors. Naive CD4 clonotypes overlapped across a handful of donors at approximately 5.3%.

Note on this clone: Its target is not known. Its ends do not fully match the called genes, so a read error is possible.

The source is a man younger than 35 in good health. This rearrangement joins TRBV6-5 to TRBJ1-2; perhaps TRBD1 as D (5 bases). The sample was naive CD8+ T cells sorted from blood. The CDR3 spells CASRYAEGFYGYTF. CDR3 nucleotides: TGTGCCAGCCGTTATGCCGAGGGGTTTTATGGCTACACCTTC.